The clone carrying this T cell receptor beta chain was seen a few times. What it binds is unknown. This specimen belongs to a study of CD8 T cells in ankylosing spondylitis. V shed 3 bases and J shed 7 bases, with 13 bases lying between them. The CDR3 contains 14 residues. The germline V gene encodes CDR1 KGHSY and CDR2 FQNENV. Findings and caveats of the study: Ankylosing spondylitis blood seemed to carry a telltale TCR beta motif made of eight or nine highly homologous variants.

Each CDR3 protein gets one entry after TCRdb re-called the 5' RACE reads with MiXCR. The sample yields roughly 470,000 distinct CDR3 sequences, around 26% seen once. The TCR originated in a male donor with ankylosing spondylitis. Specimen: blood, either unsorted or a sorted T cell fraction (not recorded which). The V call is TRBV16, the J call TRBJ1-5; no clear D. The CDR3 reads CASSQGLGYQPQHF. DNA for the CDR3: TGTGCCAGCAGCCAGGGGTTGGGCTACCAGCCCCAGCATTTT.